This TCR beta chain was sequenced in a study of response to subunit inactivated influenza vaccine. TCRdb redid the calling of the RT-PCR reads with MiXCR, one entry per CDR3 protein. The sample comprises a few hundred thousand distinct CDR3 sequences, about 15% of which are singletons, and 11% rests with the top ten. Germline V gene data show CDR1 as SGHRS and CDR2 as YFSETQ. Trimming took 3 bases from V and 6 from J, leaving 16 bases between them. The CDR3 runs 14 residues. Notes on the study in general: The study's authors posited that every seasonal influenza vaccination enlists few new T cells.

This clonotype was found many times. No antigen is known for it. This receptor was obtained from a man aged 45-65 years who received an inactivated influenza vaccine. The chain couples TRBV5-1 to TRBJ2-7, with a weak D call TRBD2 (6 bases). Sequencing was performed on PBMCs from blood, taken 11 to 12 days after vaccination. CDR3 sequence reads: CASSWGDQLPEQYF. In DNA form, the CDR3 reads TGCGCCAGCAGCTGGGGGGATCAACTCCCCGAGCAGTACTTC.